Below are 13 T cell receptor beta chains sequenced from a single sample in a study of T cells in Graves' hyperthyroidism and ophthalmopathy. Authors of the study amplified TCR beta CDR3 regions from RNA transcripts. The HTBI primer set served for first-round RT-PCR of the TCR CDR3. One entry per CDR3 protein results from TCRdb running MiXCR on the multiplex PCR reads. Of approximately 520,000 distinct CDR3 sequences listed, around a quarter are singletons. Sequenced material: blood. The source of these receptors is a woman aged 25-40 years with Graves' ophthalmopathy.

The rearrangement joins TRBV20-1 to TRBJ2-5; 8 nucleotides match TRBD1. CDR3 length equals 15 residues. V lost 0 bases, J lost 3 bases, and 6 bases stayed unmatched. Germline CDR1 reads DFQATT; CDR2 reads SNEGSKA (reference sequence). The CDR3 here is CSAREPRTGKETQYF. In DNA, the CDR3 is TGCAGTGCTAGAGAACCACGGACAGGGAAAGAGACCCAGTACTTC.

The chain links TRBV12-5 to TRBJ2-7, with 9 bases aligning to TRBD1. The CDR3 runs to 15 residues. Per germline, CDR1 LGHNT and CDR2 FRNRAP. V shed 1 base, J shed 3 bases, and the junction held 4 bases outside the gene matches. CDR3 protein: CASGLEGQGVYEQYF. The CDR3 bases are TGTGCTAGTGGTTTGGAGGGACAGGGAGTCTACGAGCAGTACTTC.

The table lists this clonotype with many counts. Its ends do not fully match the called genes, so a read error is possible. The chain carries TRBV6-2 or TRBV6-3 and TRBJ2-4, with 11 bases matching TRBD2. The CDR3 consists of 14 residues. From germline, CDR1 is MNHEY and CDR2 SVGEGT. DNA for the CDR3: TGTGCCAGCGGGTATAGCGGGGGGGAAAACATTAAGTACTTC. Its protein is CASGYSGGENIKYF.

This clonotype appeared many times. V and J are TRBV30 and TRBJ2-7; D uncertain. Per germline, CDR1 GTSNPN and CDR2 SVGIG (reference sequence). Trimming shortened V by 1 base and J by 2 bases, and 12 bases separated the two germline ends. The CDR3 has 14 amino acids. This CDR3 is CAWSAAMGAYEQYF. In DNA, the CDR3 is TGTGCCTGGAGTGCGGCCATGGGCGCCTACGAGCAGTACTTC.

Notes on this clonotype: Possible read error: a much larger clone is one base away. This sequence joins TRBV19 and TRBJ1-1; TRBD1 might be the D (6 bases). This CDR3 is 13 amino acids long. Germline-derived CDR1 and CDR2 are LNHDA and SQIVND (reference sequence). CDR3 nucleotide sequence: TGTGTCAGTAGTGGACAGAACTATCCTGGCTCTTTCTTT. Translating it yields CVSSGQNYPGSFF.

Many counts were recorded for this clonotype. The CDR3 sequence: CASSRSTLIDEAFF. The CDR3 nucleotides are TGCGCCAGCAGCCGTTCGACACTGATTGATGAAGCTTTCTTT. J is TRBJ1-1 and V is TRBV4-3, with D unclear. V lost 4 bases and J 7 bases, leaving 16 bases between the germline ends. The CDR3 runs 14 residues. Germline assignment: CDR1 LGHNA and CDR2 YSLEER.

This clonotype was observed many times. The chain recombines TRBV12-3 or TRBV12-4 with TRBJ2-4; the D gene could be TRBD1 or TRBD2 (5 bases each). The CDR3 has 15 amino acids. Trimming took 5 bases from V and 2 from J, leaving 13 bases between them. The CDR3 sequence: CASSDGREPKNIQYF. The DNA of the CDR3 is TGTGCCAGCAGTGATGGCAGGGAGCCCAAAAACATTCAGTACTTC.

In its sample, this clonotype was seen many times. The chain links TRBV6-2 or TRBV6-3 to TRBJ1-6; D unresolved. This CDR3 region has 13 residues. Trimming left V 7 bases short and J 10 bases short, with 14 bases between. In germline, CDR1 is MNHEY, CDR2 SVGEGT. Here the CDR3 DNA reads TGTGCCAGCACCCCTCCGGGAGCCTCACCCCTCCACTTT. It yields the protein CASTPPGASPLHF.

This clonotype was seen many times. The DNA for the CDR3 is TGTGCCAGCAGCGACAAACCGGGACATCCCCCTGGCTACACCTTC. It is translated as CASSDKPGHPPGYTF. V gene TRBV7-3 combines with J gene TRBJ1-2; a weak D match, TRBD1 (6 bases). This CDR3 has 15 amino acids. Germline V gene data show CDR1 as SGHTA and CDR2 as FQGTGA. V dropped 5 bases and J dropped 7 bases, with 20 bases sitting between them. Full variable domain (rest looked up from reference TRBV7-3 and TRBJ1-2): GAGVSQTPSNKVTEKGKYVELRCDPISGHTALYWYRQSLGQGPEFLIYFQGTGAADDSGLPNDRFFAVRPEGSVSTLKIQRTERGDSAVYLCASSDKPGHPPGYTFGSGTRLTVV.

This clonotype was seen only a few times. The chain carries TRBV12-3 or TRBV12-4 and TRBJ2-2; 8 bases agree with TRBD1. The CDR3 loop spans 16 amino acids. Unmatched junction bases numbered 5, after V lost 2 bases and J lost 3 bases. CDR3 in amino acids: CASSLLGQVYTGELFF. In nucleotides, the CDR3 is TGTGCCAGCAGTTTACTGGGACAGGTATACACCGGGGAGCTGTTTTTT.

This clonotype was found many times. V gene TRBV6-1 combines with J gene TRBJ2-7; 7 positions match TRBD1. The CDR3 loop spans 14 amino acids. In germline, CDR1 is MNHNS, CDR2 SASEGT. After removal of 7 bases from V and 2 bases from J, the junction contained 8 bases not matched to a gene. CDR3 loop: CASNPDRRAYEQYF. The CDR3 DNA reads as TGTGCCAGCAACCCGGACAGGAGAGCCTACGAGCAGTACTTC.

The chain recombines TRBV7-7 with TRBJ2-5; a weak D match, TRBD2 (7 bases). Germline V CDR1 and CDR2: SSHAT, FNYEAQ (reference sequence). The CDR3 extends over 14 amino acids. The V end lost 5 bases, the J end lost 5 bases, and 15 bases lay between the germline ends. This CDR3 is CASSPTGRGETQYF. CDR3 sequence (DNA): TGTGCCAGCAGCCCAACAGGGCGGGGGGAGACCCAGTACTTC.

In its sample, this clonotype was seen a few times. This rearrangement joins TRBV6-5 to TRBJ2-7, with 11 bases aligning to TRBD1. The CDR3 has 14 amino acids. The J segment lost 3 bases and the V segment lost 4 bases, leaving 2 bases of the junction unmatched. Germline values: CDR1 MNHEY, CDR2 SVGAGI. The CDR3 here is CASSSDRGLYEQYF. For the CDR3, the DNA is TGTGCCAGCAGTTCGGACAGGGGGCTCTACGAGCAGTACTTC.